A selection of T cell receptor beta chains follows, all from one sample in a study of blood T cell repertoires in COVID-19. The protocol was immunoSEQ multiplex PCR, while the TCRdb copy is restricted to in-frame clones and leaves out a portion. Of more than 35,000 clones listed, around 79% are singletons. The sample taken for sequencing was peripheral blood. These receptors were collected from a man aged 70 or older with acute or convalescent COVID-19. The CDR3 runs from the conserved cysteine through the conserved F or W. The order of the fields is J gene, clone size, D gene, V gene, CDR3 protein, CDR3 DNA. D genes are given only for firm matches. Rows may omit the clone size; those that give it use once, few, many or a size class.

J gene: TRBJ2-4
clone size: .
D gene: .
V gene: TRBV6-1
CDR3 protein: CASSEVGIYIQYF
CDR3 DNA: TGTGCCAGCAGTGAAGTTGGCATATACATTCAGTACTTC

J gene: TRBJ2-1
clone size: .
D gene: TRBD2
V gene: TRBV7-2
CDR3 protein: CASSLVVPGLAGVNEQFF
CDR3 DNA: TGTGCCAGCAGCTTAGTAGTGCCGGGACTAGCGGGAGTCAATGAGCAGTTCTTC

J gene: TRBJ1-1
clone size: .
D gene: TRBD1
V gene: TRBV7-2
CDR3 protein: CASSYPAQGETWNTEAFF
CDR3 DNA: TGTGCCAGCAGCTACCCCGCCCAGGGGGAGACCTGGAACACTGAAGCTTTCTTT

J gene: TRBJ2-7
clone size: .
D gene: TRBD2
V gene: TRBV3-1/TRBV3-2
CDR3 protein: CASSPSGRAYEQYF
CDR3 DNA: TGTGCCAGCAGCCCCAGCGGGAGGGCCTACGAGCAGTACTTC

J gene: TRBJ2-3
clone size: once
D gene: .
V gene: TRBV7-2
CDR3 protein: CASSLVAVSTDTQYF
CDR3 DNA: TGTGCCAGCAGCTTAGTAGCGGTAAGCACAGATACGCAGTATTTT

J gene: TRBJ1-2
clone size: .
D gene: .
V gene: TRBV12-3/TRBV12-4
CDR3 protein: CASILSSLGGYTF
CDR3 DNA: TGTGCCAGCATCCTGAGCTCCCTCGGGGGCTACACCTTC

J gene: TRBJ2-7
clone size: once
D gene: .
V gene: TRBV10-3
CDR3 protein: CAIKAQGSAYEQYF
CDR3 DNA: TGTGCCATCAAAGCACAAGGGAGCGCCTACGAGCAGTACTTC

J gene: TRBJ2-7
clone size: .
D gene: TRBD2
V gene: TRBV7-2
CDR3 protein: CASSLDAGGDEQYF
CDR3 DNA: TGTGCCAGCAGCTTAGACGCGGGAGGGGACGAGCAGTACTTC

J gene: TRBJ2-7
clone size: .
D gene: .
V gene: TRBV21-1
CDR3 protein: CASSKGDCPGEQYF
CDR3 DNA: TGTGCCAGCAGCAAAGGGGACTGCCCAGGCGAGCAGTACTTC

J gene: TRBJ2-7
clone size: .
D gene: TRBD2
V gene: TRBV27
CDR3 protein: CASKVGTSRAYEQYF
CDR3 DNA: TGTGCCAGCAAAGTCGGGACTAGCCGCGCCTACGAGCAGTACTTC

J gene: TRBJ2-1
clone size: once
D gene: TRBD2
V gene: TRBV11-2
CDR3 protein: CASSLDPSGRSPFF
CDR3 DNA: TGTGCCAGCAGCTTAGATCCTAGCGGGAGGAGCCCGTTCTTC

J gene: TRBJ1-4
clone size: .
D gene: TRBD1
V gene: TRBV2
CDR3 protein: CASSLQGANEKLFF
CDR3 DNA: TGTGCCAGCAGTCTACAGGGGGCTAATGAAAAACTGTTTTTT

J gene: TRBJ2-1
clone size: .
D gene: TRBD2
V gene: TRBV24-1
CDR3 protein: CATGGAGEQQFF
CDR3 DNA: TGTGCCACCGGAGGGGCGGGAGAACAGCAGTTCTTC

J gene: TRBJ2-7
clone size: .
D gene: .
V gene: TRBV10-2
CDR3 protein: CASSVGTYYEQYF
CDR3 DNA: TGCGCCAGCAGTGTCGGGACTTACTACGAGCAGTACTTC

J gene: TRBJ2-6
clone size: .
D gene: TRBD1
V gene: TRBV13
CDR3 protein: CASRSGQEPPSGANVLTF
CDR3 DNA: TGTGCCAGCAGATCCGGACAGGAGCCCCCCTCTGGGGCCAACGTCCTGACTTTC

J gene: TRBJ1-2
clone size: .
D gene: TRBD1
V gene: TRBV5-1
CDR3 protein: CASSLVTGKRDYGYTF
CDR3 DNA: TGCGCCAGCAGCTTGGTGACAGGGAAAAGAGACTATGGCTACACCTTC

J gene: TRBJ2-7
clone size: .
D gene: TRBD2
V gene: TRBV5-6
CDR3 protein: CASSLSLAGGREQYF
CDR3 DNA: TGTGCCAGCAGCTTGTCACTAGCGGGAGGAAGGGAGCAGTACTTC

J gene: TRBJ2-7
clone size: .
D gene: TRBD1
V gene: TRBV6-1
CDR3 protein: CASSEVIQGPRGEQYF
CDR3 DNA: TGTGCCAGCAGTGAAGTCATACAGGGGCCCCGGGGAGAGCAGTACTTC

J gene: TRBJ1-5
clone size: .
D gene: .
V gene: TRBV7-6
CDR3 protein: CASSWGGGNQPQHF
CDR3 DNA: TGTGCCAGCAGCTGGGGAGGAGGCAATCAGCCCCAGCATTTT

J gene: TRBJ1-1
clone size: .
D gene: .
V gene: TRBV14
CDR3 protein: CASSLLGGTTEAFF
CDR3 DNA: TGTGCCAGCAGCCTCCTCGGAGGAACAACTGAAGCTTTCTTT

J gene: TRBJ1-3
clone size: .
D gene: .
V gene: TRBV19
CDR3 protein: CASSISDSGNTIYF
CDR3 DNA: TGTGCCAGTAGTATCAGCGATTCTGGAAACACCATATATTTT

J gene: TRBJ1-1
clone size: .
D gene: TRBD1
V gene: TRBV19
CDR3 protein: CASSLGQGVTEAFF
CDR3 DNA: TGTGCCAGCTCCCTGGGACAGGGTGTCACTGAAGCTTTCTTT

J gene: TRBJ1-1
clone size: .
D gene: TRBD1
V gene: TRBV28
CDR3 protein: CASSWTGENTEAFF
CDR3 DNA: TGTGCCAGCAGTTGGACAGGGGAGAACACTGAAGCTTTCTTT

J gene: TRBJ2-1
clone size: .
D gene: .
V gene: TRBV2
CDR3 protein: CASSDGGSGLYNEQFF
CDR3 DNA: TGTGCCAGCAGTGACGGTGGTAGCGGCCTCTACAATGAGCAGTTCTTC

J gene: TRBJ2-7
clone size: .
D gene: TRBD1
V gene: TRBV5-4
CDR3 protein: CASSPATGRTYEQYF
CDR3 DNA: TGTGCCAGCAGCCCGGCGACAGGGAGAACCTACGAGCAGTACTTC

J gene: TRBJ2-2
clone size: .
D gene: TRBD2
V gene: TRBV7-2
CDR3 protein: CASSLALLAGAGNTGELFF
CDR3 DNA: TGTGCCAGCAGCTTAGCCTTACTAGCGGGAGCCGGGAACACCGGGGAGCTGTTTTTT

J gene: TRBJ2-2
clone size: .
D gene: .
V gene: TRBV11-2
CDR3 protein: CASSLNAGVTGELFF
CDR3 DNA: TGTGCCAGCAGCTTAAATGCAGGGGTCACCGGGGAGCTGTTTTTT

J gene: TRBJ1-3
clone size: .
D gene: TRBD1
V gene: TRBV5-5
CDR3 protein: CATAGGGGNTIYF
CDR3 DNA: TGTGCCACCGCAGGGGGTGGTGGAAACACCATATATTTT

J gene: TRBJ2-1
clone size: few
D gene: TRBD2
V gene: TRBV29-1
CDR3 protein: CSSSGLAGENEQFF
CDR3 DNA: TGCAGCTCCTCCGGACTGGCGGGAGAAAATGAGCAGTTCTTC

J gene: TRBJ1-4
clone size: .
D gene: .
V gene: TRBV28
CDR3 protein: CASTLASGVEKLFF
CDR3 DNA: TGTGCCAGCACCCTAGCCTCAGGGGTGGAAAAACTGTTTTTT

J gene: TRBJ1-2
clone size: once
D gene: .
V gene: TRBV2
CDR3 protein: CASRRDVGSYTF
CDR3 DNA: TGTGCCAGCCGGAGGGACGTCGGAAGCTACACCTTC

J gene: TRBJ1-3
clone size: once
D gene: TRBD1
V gene: TRBV28
CDR3 protein: CASSESRGPFQTSGNTIYF
CDR3 DNA: TGTGCCAGCAGTGAGTCCAGGGGGCCATTCCAGACATCTGGAAACACCATATATTTT